The present T cell receptor beta chain was sequenced within a study of tumour-infiltrating T cells in Burkitt lymphoma. Overall study context: Repertoire clonality predicted overall and progression-free survival.

Method: immunoSEQ multiplex PCR; TCRdb's copy keeps in-frame clones and lacks some. This table has some 15,000 clones, 30% appearing once. The CDR3 covers 16 residues. Losses at the gene ends were 5 bases for V and 5 bases for J; bases not matched to a gene: 12. Germline CDR1 and CDR2: SEHNR and FQNEAQ (reference sequence). This chain uses TRBV7-9 with TRBJ2-1; 7 positions agree with TRBD1. This sequence originates from a human donor with diffuse large B-cell lymphoma. The specimen was tumor tissue. CDR3 sequence (DNA): TGTGCCAGCAGCCCTATATTTCGGGACAGCAACAATGAGCAGTTCTTC. This gives the protein CASSPIFRDSNNEQFF.